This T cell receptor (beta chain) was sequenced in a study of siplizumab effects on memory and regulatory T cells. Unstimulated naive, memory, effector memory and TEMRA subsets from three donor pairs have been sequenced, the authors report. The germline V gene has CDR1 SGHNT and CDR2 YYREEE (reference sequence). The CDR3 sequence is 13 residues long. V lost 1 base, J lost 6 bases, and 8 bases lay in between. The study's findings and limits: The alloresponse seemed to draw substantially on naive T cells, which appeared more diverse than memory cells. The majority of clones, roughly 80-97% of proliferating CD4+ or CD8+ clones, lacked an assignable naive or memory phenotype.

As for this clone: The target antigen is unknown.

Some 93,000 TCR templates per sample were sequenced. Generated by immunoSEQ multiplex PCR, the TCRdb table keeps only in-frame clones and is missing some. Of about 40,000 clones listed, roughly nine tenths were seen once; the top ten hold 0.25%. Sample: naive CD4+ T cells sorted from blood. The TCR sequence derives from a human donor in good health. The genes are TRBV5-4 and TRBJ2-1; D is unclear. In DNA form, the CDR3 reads TGTGCCAGCAGCTTGTTCAATGGCAATGAGCAGTTCTTC. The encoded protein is CASSLFNGNEQFF.